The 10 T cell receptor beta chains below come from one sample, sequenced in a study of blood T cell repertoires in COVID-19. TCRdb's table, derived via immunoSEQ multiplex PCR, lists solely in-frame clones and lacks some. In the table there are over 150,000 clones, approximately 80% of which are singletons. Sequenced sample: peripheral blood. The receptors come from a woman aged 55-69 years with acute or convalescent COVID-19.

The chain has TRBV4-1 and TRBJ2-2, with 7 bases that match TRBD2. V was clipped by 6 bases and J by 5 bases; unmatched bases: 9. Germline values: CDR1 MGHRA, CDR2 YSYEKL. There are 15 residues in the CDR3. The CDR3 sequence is CASRLSQGGTGELFF. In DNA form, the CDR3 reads TGCGCCAGCAGGTTGTCGCAGGGAGGGACCGGGGAGCTGTTTTTT.

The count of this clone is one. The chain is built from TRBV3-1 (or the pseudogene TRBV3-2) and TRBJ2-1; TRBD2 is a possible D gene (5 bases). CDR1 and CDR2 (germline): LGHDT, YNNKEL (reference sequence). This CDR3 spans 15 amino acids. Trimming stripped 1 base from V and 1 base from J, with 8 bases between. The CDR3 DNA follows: TGTGCCAGCAGCCAAGGACCGGGGTCCTACAATGAGCAGTTCTTC. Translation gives CASSQGPGSYNEQFF.

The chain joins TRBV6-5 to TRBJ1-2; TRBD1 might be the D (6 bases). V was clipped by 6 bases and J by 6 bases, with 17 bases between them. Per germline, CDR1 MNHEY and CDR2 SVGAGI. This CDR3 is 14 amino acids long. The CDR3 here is CASSLNRVWDGYTF. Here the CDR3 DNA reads TGTGCCAGCAGCCTAAACAGGGTTTGGGATGGCTACACCTTC.

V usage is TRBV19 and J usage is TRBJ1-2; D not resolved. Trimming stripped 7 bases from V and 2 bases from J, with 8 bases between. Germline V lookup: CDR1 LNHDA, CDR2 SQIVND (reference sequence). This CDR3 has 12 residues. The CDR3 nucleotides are TGTGCCAGTATGCGGTCAAACTATGGCTACACCTTC. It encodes CASMRSNYGYTF.

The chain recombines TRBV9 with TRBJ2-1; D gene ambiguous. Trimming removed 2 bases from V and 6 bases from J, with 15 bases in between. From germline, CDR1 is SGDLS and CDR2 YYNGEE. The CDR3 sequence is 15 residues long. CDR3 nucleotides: TGTGCCAGCAGCGTTGCCGAGCAATCACGCAATGAGCAGTTCTTC. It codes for CASSVAEQSRNEQFF.

The CDR3 spells CASSRRTGAGTGELFF. CDR3 bases: TGTGCCAGCAGTCGCCGGACAGGGGCGGGCACCGGGGAGCTGTTTTTT. The chain employs TRBV7-3 and TRBJ2-2, with TRBD1 matching over 9 bases. CDR3 length: 16 residues. The germline V gene encodes CDR1 SGHTA and CDR2 FQGTGA. Germline trimming cut 6 bases from V and 4 bases from J; bases unmatched to any gene: 9.

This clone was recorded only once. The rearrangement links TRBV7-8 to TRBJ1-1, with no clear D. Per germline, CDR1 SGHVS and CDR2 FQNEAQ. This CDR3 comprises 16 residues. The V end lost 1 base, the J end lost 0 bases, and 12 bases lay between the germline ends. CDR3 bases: TGTGCCAGCAGCTTAGACCCCCCCCAGATGAACACTGAAGCTTTCTTT. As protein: CASSLDPPQMNTEAFF.

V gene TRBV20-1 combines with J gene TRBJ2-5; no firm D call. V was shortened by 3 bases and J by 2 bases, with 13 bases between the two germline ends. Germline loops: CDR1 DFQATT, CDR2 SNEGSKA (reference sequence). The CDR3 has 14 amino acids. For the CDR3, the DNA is TGCAGTGCTAGTCGCTCATCAGGTCAAGAGACCCAGTACTTC. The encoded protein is CSASRSSGQETQYF.

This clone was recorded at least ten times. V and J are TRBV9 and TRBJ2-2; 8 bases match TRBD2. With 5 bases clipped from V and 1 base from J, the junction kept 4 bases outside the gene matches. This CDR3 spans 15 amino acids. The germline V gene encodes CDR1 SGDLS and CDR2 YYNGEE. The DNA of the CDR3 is TGTGCCAGCAGTCGTAGCGGGGAGAACACCGGGGAGCTGTTTTTT. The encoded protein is CASSRSGENTGELFF. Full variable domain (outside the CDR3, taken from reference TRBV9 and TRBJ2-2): DSGVTQTPKHLITATGQRVTLRCSPRSGDLSVYWYQQSLDQGLQFLIQYYNGEERAKGNILERFSAQQFPDLHSELNLSSLELGDSALYFCASSRSGENTGELFFGEGSRLTVL.

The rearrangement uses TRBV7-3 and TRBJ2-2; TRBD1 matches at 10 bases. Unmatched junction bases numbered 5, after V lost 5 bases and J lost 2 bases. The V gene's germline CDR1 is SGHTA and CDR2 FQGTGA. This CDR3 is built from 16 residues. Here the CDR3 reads CASSPGTGANTGELFF. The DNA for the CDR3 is TGTGCCAGCAGCCCCGGGACAGGGGCAAACACCGGGGAGCTGTTTTTT.